This T cell receptor beta chain derives from a study of CD8 T cells in Susac syndrome. General observations from the study: That the number of individuals in its TCR sequencing and HLA analysis was relatively small was acknowledged by the study.

V shed 4 bases and J shed 6 bases, with 10 bases lying between them. Germline CDR1 reads SQVTM; CDR2 reads ANQGSEA. The CDR3 runs 11 residues. Random hexamers were used to reverse transcribe an amount of 0.5 to 1 ug RNA. TCRdb redid the calling of the immunoSEQ multiplex PCR reads with MiXCR, one entry per CDR3 protein. Here the sample spans about 89,000 distinct CDR3 sequences, 85% to 95% being singletons. On this clonotype itself: Antigen: not known.

The sequence was collected from a human donor in good health. The rearrangement uses TRBV29-1 and TRBJ2-7; no definite D call. Specimen: CD8+ T cells from PBMCs. This CDR3 is CSVGQYGEQYF. The CDR3 coding sequence is TGCAGCGTTGGACAATACGGCGAGCAGTACTTC.